This T cell receptor beta chain came from a study of T cells in Graves' hyperthyroidism and ophthalmopathy. This clonotype was counted at least ten times. Using RNA transcripts as the source, TCR beta CDR3 regions were amplified. Initially, a first-round RT-PCR of the TCR CDR3 employed the HTBI primer set. MiXCR, applied by TCRdb to the multiplex PCR reads, yields one record per CDR3 protein. The sample lists about 270,000 distinct CDR3 sequences; 13% to 15% were seen once. Sampled blood dates from first hyperthyroidism diagnosis, and it precedes any ophthalmopathy symptoms. This CDR3 comprises 15 residues. Germline V gene data show CDR1 as SGHRS and CDR2 as YFSETQ. The junction had 3 bases not matched to a gene; V was cut back by 0 bases and J by 3 bases.

This TCR came from a woman in her forties or fifties with Graves' hyperthyroidism that later progressed to Graves' ophthalmopathy. The V call is TRBV5-1, the J call TRBJ2-1; 7 bases match TRBD2. Sequences were obtained from blood. DNA for the CDR3: TGCGCCAGCAGCTTGGGACGGGACTACTACAATGAGCAGTTCTTC. Amino acid sequence: CASSLGRDYYNEQFF. Full variable domain (remainder filled in from reference TRBV5-1 and TRBJ2-1): KAGVTQTPRYLIKTRGQQVTLSCSPISGHRSVSWYQQTPGQGLQFLFEYFSETQRNKGNFPGRFSGRQFSNSRSEMNVSTLELGDSALYLCASSLGRDYYNEQFFGPGTRLTVL.